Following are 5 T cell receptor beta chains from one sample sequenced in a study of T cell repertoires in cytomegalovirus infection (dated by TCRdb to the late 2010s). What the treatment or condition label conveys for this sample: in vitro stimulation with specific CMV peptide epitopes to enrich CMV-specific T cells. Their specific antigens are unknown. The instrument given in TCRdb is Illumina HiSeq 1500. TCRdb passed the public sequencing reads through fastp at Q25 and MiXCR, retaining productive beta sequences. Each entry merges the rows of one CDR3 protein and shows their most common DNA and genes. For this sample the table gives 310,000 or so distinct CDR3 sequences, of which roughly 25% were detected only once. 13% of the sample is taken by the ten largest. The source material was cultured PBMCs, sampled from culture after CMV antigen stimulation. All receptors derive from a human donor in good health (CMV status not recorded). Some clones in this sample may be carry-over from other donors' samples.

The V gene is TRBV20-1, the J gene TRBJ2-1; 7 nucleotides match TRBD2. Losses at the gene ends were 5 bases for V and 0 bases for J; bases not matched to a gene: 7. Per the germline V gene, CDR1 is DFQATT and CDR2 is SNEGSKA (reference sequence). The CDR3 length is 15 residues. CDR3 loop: CSAARDYSSYNEQFF. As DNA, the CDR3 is TGCAGTGCTGCTCGGGACTATAGCTCCTACAATGAGCAGTTCTTC.

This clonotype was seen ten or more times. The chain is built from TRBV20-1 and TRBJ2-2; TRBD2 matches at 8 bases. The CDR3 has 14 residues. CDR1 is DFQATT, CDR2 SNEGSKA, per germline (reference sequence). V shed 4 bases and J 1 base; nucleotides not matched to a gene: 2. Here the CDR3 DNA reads TGCAGTGCTACTAGCGGGTGGAACACCGGGGAGCTGTTTTTT. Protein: CSATSGWNTGELFF.

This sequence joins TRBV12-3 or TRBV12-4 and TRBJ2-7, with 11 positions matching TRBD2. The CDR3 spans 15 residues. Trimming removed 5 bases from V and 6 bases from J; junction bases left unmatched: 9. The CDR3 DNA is TGTGCCAGCAGTCTGGGGACTAGCGGCCCGGGCGAGCAGTACTTC. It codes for CASSLGTSGPGEQYF.

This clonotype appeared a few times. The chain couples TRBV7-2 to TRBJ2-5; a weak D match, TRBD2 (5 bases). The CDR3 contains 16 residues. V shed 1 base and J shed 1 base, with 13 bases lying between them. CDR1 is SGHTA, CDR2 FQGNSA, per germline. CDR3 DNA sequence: TGTGCCAGCAGCTTAGGGCTACTAGGCACCCAAGAGACCCAGTACTTC. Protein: CASSLGLLGTQETQYF.

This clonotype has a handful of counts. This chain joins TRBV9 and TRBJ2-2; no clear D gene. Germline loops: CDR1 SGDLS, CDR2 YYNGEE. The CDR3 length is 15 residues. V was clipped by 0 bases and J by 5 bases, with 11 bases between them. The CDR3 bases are TGTGCCAGCAGCGTAGGGCTCCCTGGGACCGGGGAGCTGTTTTTT. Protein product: CASSVGLPGTGELFF.